This is a list of T cell receptor beta chains from one sample in a study of shared clonotypes between healthy human individuals. Method: immunoSEQ multiplex PCR; TCRdb's copy keeps in-frame clones and lacks some. The sample holds 1.6 million or so clones, approximately 98.5% seen once. Sequencing was performed on naive CD4+ T cells sorted from blood. The receptors here all came from a man under 40 in good health. Both conserved end residues are part of each CDR3. The order of the fields is clone size, J gene, D gene, V gene, CDR3 protein, CDR3 DNA. D genes are given only for firm matches. The size of a clone is reported for some rows only, either as once, few or many, or as a class for expanded clones.

- TRBJ2-2 TRBD2 TRBV6-6 CASGGGTIGGELFF TGTGCCAGCGGCGGGGGAACAATTGGCGGGGAGCTGTTTTTT
- TRBJ1-1 TRBD1 TRBV5-4 CASSLKQGGAEAFF TGTGCCAGCAGCTTAAAGCAGGGGGGCGCTGAAGCTTTCTTT
- TRBJ2-2 TRBD2 TRBV2 CASSLSGRIGTGELFF TGTGCCAGCAGTCTAAGCGGGAGGATCGGCACCGGGGAGCTGTTTTTT
once TRBJ2-1 TRBD2 TRBV27 CASSSRTSGRPLIYNEQFF TGTGCCAGCAGTTCCCGCACTAGCGGGAGGCCCCTTATTTACAATGAGCAGTTCTTC
- TRBJ2-7 - TRBV7-9 CASSLGLGGHEQYF TGTGCCAGCAGCCTTGGGTTGGGCGGCCACGAGCAGTACTTC
- TRBJ2-1 TRBD2 TRBV28 CASSSAGGSYNEQFF TGTGCCAGCAGCTCAGCGGGAGGTTCCTACAATGAGCAGTTCTTC
- TRBJ2-2 TRBD2 TRBV5-1 CASSLTGGGPMTGELFF TGCGCCAGCAGCTTGACTGGGGGAGGGCCTATGACCGGGGAGCTGTTTTTT
- TRBJ1-1 TRBD1 TRBV9 CASSTGQVGRTEAFF TGTGCCAGCAGCACAGGACAGGTTGGACGCACTGAAGCTTTCTTT
once TRBJ2-5 - TRBV7-9 CASSLAALGRETQYF TGTGCCAGCAGCTTAGCTGCCCTGGGGAGGGAGACCCAGTACTTC
- TRBJ2-1 TRBD2 TRBV10-3 CAISPRTSGHRGNEQFF TGTGCCATCAGTCCCCGGACTAGCGGCCACCGGGGCAATGAGCAGTTCTTC
- TRBJ2-7 - TRBV7-2 CASSRPGSYSYEQYF TGTGCCAGCAGCCGGCCGGGATCCTACTCCTACGAGCAGTACTTC
- TRBJ2-5 - TRBV7-3 CASSSTVQETQYF TGTGCCAGCAGCTCGACAGTCCAAGAGACCCAGTACTTC
- TRBJ2-1 TRBD1 TRBV7-2 CASSQDRGFSGSSYNEQFF TGTGCCAGCAGCCAGGACAGGGGATTTAGCGGCAGCTCCTACAATGAGCAGTTCTTC
- TRBJ2-1 TRBD2 TRBV11-3 CASSPGTSGRPTYNEQFF TGTGCCAGCAGCCCAGGGACTAGCGGGAGACCCACCTACAATGAGCAGTTCTTC
few TRBJ2-1 - TRBV7-9 CASIIQRGFNYNEQFF TGTGCCAGCATCATCCAGAGAGGGTTTAACTACAATGAGCAGTTCTTC
- TRBJ2-1 TRBD2 TRBV9 CASSVATSGAYNEQFF TGTGCCAGCAGCGTAGCTACTAGCGGGGCCTACAATGAGCAGTTCTTC
- TRBJ2-6 TRBD1 TRBV7-3 CASSVTGGSGANVLTF TGTGCCAGCAGCGTAACAGGGGGCTCTGGGGCCAACGTCCTGACTTTC
- TRBJ2-3 - TRBV11-3 CASSSRGGTDTQYF TGTGCCAGCAGCTCCAGGGGTGGGACAGATACGCAGTATTTT
- TRBJ1-5 - TRBV6-5 CASSWAPGGNQPQHF TGTGCCAGCAGCTGGGCCCCGGGGGGCAATCAGCCCCAGCATTTT
- TRBJ2-7 - TRBV14 CASSQELGGEQYF TGTGCCAGCAGCCAAGAGTTGGGGGGCGAGCAGTACTTC
once TRBJ2-1 TRBD2 TRBV18 CASSPDPGTGTSEQFF TGTGCCAGCTCACCCGACCCGGGTACCGGGACTAGCGAGCAGTTCTTC
- TRBJ2-2 - TRBV2 CASRVGGANTGELFF TGTGCCAGCCGGGTAGGGGGGGCGAACACCGGGGAGCTGTTTTTT
- TRBJ2-7 - TRBV2 CASSEPGEGYEQYF TGTGCCAGCAGTGAACCAGGGGAAGGGTACGAGCAGTACTTC
- TRBJ2-2 - TRBV7-6 CASSLKNTGELFF TGTGCCAGCAGCTTAAAGAACACCGGGGAGCTGTTTTTT
- TRBJ2-7 - TRBV14 CASSPWAGYTWEQYF TGTGCCAGCAGCCCTTGGGCTGGGTACACGTGGGAGCAGTACTTC
once TRBJ2-1 TRBD2 TRBV29-1 CSVDIGTRVANEQFF TGCAGCGTTGACATTGGGACTAGGGTGGCCAATGAGCAGTTCTTC
- TRBJ2-1 TRBD2 TRBV10-2 CASSDPGLAGGNEQFF TGCGCCAGCAGCGACCCGGGACTAGCGGGAGGGAATGAGCAGTTCTTC
- TRBJ2-3 TRBD2 TRBV5-1 CASSLVVAGASTDTQYF TGCGCCAGCAGCTTGGTGGTAGCGGGGGCTAGCACAGATACGCAGTATTTT
- TRBJ2-2 - TRBV19 CASSIFQAGGELFF TGTGCCAGTAGTATATTCCAAGCTGGCGGGGAGCTGTTTTTT
- TRBJ1-3 - TRBV14 CASSQARNTIYF TGTGCCAGCAGCCAAGCAAGAAACACCATATATTTT
- TRBJ2-6 - TRBV18 CASSPMNSGANVLTF TGTGCCAGCTCACCAATGAACTCTGGGGCCAACGTCCTGACTTTC
- TRBJ1-1 - TRBV5-4 CASSLPQVNTEAFF TGTGCCAGCAGCTTACCACAGGTGAACACTGAAGCTTTCTTT
- TRBJ2-2 - TRBV30 CAWSRLISNTGELFF TGTGCCTGGAGTAGGCTAATCTCGAACACCGGGGAGCTGTTTTTT
- TRBJ2-5 - TRBV5-1 CASSWDGTVYQETQYF TGCGCCAGCAGCTGGGACGGGACGGTGTACCAAGAGACCCAGTACTTC
- TRBJ2-1 - TRBV9 CASSRRVSVNEQFF TGTGCCAGCAGCCGCCGAGTTAGTGTCAATGAGCAGTTCTTC
- TRBJ2-3 TRBD2 TRBV6-5 CASSLTSGRTDTQYF TGTGCCAGCAGTTTGACTAGCGGGAGGACAGATACGCAGTATTTT
- TRBJ2-3 TRBD2 TRBV6-6 CASSWLSGRKPDTQYF TGTGCCAGCAGTTGGCTTAGCGGGAGAAAGCCAGATACGCAGTATTTT
- TRBJ1-3 - TRBV19 CASSISGTGRGNTIYF TGTGCCAGTAGTATCTCTGGGACGGGGAGAGGAAACACCATATATTTT
once TRBJ2-3 TRBD2 TRBV5-1 CASSLGLAGRPNTDTQYF TGCGCCAGCAGCCTCGGACTAGCGGGTCGTCCAAACACAGATACGCAGTATTTT
- TRBJ1-3 - TRBV5-6 CASSFGGSGNTIYF TGTGCCAGCAGCTTTGGGGGGTCTGGAAACACCATATATTTT
- TRBJ2-7 - TRBV28 CASSFGPEVYEQYF TGTGCCAGCAGTTTCGGCCCCGAGGTCTACGAGCAGTACTTC
once TRBJ1-5 - TRBV28 CASSRYGYITVQHF TGTGCCAGCAGCCGTTATGGGTACATCACTGTCCAGCATTTT
- TRBJ1-5 - TRBV6-1 CASSERPGPQHF TGTGCCAGCAGTGAGCGACCGGGGCCCCAGCATTTT
- TRBJ2-3 TRBD1 TRBV7-3 CASSLPRTGLADTQYF TGTGCCAGCAGCTTACCCCGGACAGGGCTCGCAGATACGCAGTATTTT
- TRBJ2-1 - TRBV7-2 CASSLSRSEQFF TGTGCCAGCAGCTTAAGTAGATCTGAGCAGTTCTTC
- TRBJ1-1 TRBD1 TRBV5-1 CASSFGTGRNTEAFF TGCGCCAGCAGCTTCGGGACAGGGAGGAACACTGAAGCTTTCTTT